This TCR beta chain was captured in a study of T cells in Graves' hyperthyroidism and ophthalmopathy. Study-wide results and caveats: Stable hyperthyroidism was told apart from ophthalmopathy by a model built on 13 V-J features.

Of note for this clonotype: The antigen remains unidentified.

Template material for amplifying TCR beta CDR3 regions consisted of RNA transcripts. The HTBI primer set drove a first-round RT-PCR of the TCR CDR3. TCRdb called the multiplex PCR reads again in MiXCR, with one record for every CDR3 protein. Among a few hundred thousand distinct CDR3 sequences listed, about 16% were seen once. CDR1 and CDR2 from the germline V gene are MGHRA and YSYEKL. V trimming: 5 bases; J trimming: 4 bases; junction bases outside the gene matches: 9. The CDR3 has 16 amino acids. The specimen was blood. The source is a woman between 45 and 60 years old with Graves' hyperthyroidism that later progressed to Graves' ophthalmopathy. The V call is TRBV4-1, the J call TRBJ2-3; 10 bases line up with TRBD2. The chain's CDR3 is CASSRTSGIYSDTQYF. In nucleotides, the CDR3 is TGCGCCAGCAGCAGAACTAGCGGGATTTATTCAGATACGCAGTATTTT.